The T cell receptor beta chain described here comes from a study of cytomegalovirus exposure and HLA in healthy donors. The CDR3 totals 14 residues. With V trimmed by 4 bases and J by 8 bases, 8 bases remained unmatched. Germline CDR1 reads MGHDK; CDR2 reads SYGVNS. General study results and limits: Common viral pathogens seemed to be connected with several of the most significant clusters, according to a later analysis. There were reportedly fewer N-insertions in an Asian-associated ancestry cluster than the approximately 630-donor mean, in a later analysis. Roughly even sequencing depth across donors was the assumption behind the presence/absence analyses.

Amplification used 60 Vbeta primers and 13 Jbeta primers. Here immunoSEQ multiplex PCR was the method, and the copy in TCRdb shows in-frame clones only, minus some. This table holds hundreds of thousands of clones, roughly 68% found once. Comment on this clone: The target antigen is unknown.

The source of this sequence is a man aged 35 to 55 in good health and CMV-seropositive. The sequenced sample was PBMCs. This chain joins TRBV25-1 and TRBJ2-1, with 7 nucleotides matching TRBD2. The CDR3 DNA follows: TGTGCCAGCAGTGTGGGGGGGGGTCTGGATGAGCAGTTCTTC. Amino acids: CASSVGGGLDEQFF.